Included here is one T cell receptor beta chain sequence, with context. What it binds is not known. The data stem from a study of post-analysis software for immune sequencing data. The CDR3 loop spans 15 amino acids. Per germline, CDR1 SGHTA and CDR2 FQGTGA. The V gene lost 2 bases and the J gene lost 2 bases, with 12 bases spanning the gap. Tagging with unique molecular identifiers was a feature of the TCR beta cDNA libraries. Around 460,000 cDNA molecules came from around 1 to 9.1 million T cells. TCRdb recomputed calls from the PCR reads with MiXCR, one row per CDR3 protein. Of 800,000 to 950,000 distinct CDR3 sequences in the sample, roughly 50% were seen once. Findings and limits, study-wide: Those samples that were prepared in the same batch co-clustered strongly by F measure. Five or six TRBV segments, TRBV5-6, TRBV5-1 and TRBV20-1 among them, were found more frequent in patients than controls.

The rearrangement uses TRBV7-3 and TRBJ2-5, with D tentatively TRBD1 (5 bases). The source material was blood. This TCR was sampled from a girl aged 5-17 years with multiple sclerosis. The CDR3 reads CASSLGTRDQETQYF. For the CDR3, the DNA is TGTGCCAGCAGCTTAGGAACCAGGGATCAAGAGACCCAGTACTTC.